These 19 T cell receptor gamma chains came from one sample sequenced in a study of γδ T cells in repeated Plasmodium falciparum infection (dated by TCRdb to about 2021). To prepare the library, multiplex PCR was applied. Instrument on record: Illumina MiSeq. TCRdb called clones afresh from the public reads with CATT; identical DNA rows were later merged. This sample lists about 15,000 gamma-chain clones; around 1.6% were detected once. 25% to 30% of the sample goes to the ten largest clones. For bulk TCR repertoire analysis, Vgamma9/Vdelta2+ and Vdelta2-negative gammadelta T cell populations were isolated by flow sorting from peripheral blood mononuclear cells. Sequenced: gamma-delta T cells from blood. Receptor source: a pool of human donors (malaria-infected and uninfected, not separated).

Ten or more counts support this clone. One base separates it from a far larger clone, so it is likely a read error. The same CDR3 can be traced to other DNA sequences in this sample. The DNA of the CDR3 is TGTGCCTTGTGGGACCAGGTGCGAGAGTTGGGCAAGAAAATCAAGGTATTT. Protein: CALWDQVRELGKKIKVF. The V call is TRGV9, the J call TRGJP. Since TCRdb gives no J gene, matching the DNA to germline was used here to assign it. The CDR3 has 17 residues. The germline CDR1 and CDR2 sequences are GITISATS and ISYDGTV (reference sequence).

In the case of this clone: The protein given by TCRdb reflects a much larger clone and differs at residue 19 from this DNA's translation, likely from a read error; the protein shown is the DNA's translation. No call exists for the J gene, whereas the V gene is TRGV9. The CDR3 sequence is 21 residues long. Germline CDR1 and CDR2: GITISATS and ISYDGTV (reference sequence). CDR3 DNA sequence: TGTGCCTTGTGGGAGCCGGCACCGGAGGCGATGCAAGAGTTGGGCAAAAAAATCGAGGTATTT. The encoded protein is CALWEPAPEAMQELGKKIEVF.

This clone was counted ten times or more. A much larger clone is a single base away; this may be a read error. Other nucleotide sequences in the sample specify the same CDR3. The genes are TRGV4 and TRGJP2. The CDR3 extends over 16 amino acids. Germline V gives CDR1 EGSTGY, CDR2 YDSYTSSV. Here the CDR3 reads CATWEFGYSSDWIKTF. The CDR3 coding sequence is TGTGCTACCTGGGAGTTCGGGTATTCTAGTGATTGGATCAAGACGTTT.

There are a few counts of this clone. It differs at one base from a far larger clone, so likely a read error. The same CDR3 can be traced to other DNA sequences in this sample. V gene TRGV5 combines with J gene TRGJ1 or TRGJ2. Germline V lookup: CDR1 VINAFY, CDR2 YDVSNSKD. With V trimmed by 9 bases and J by 6 bases, 8 bases remained unmatched. This CDR3 spans 11 amino acids. CDR3: CATPLSYKKLF. The CDR3 DNA sequence: TGTGCCACCCCGTTATCTTATAAGAAACTCTTT.

A few counts support this clone. A far bigger clonotype differs at one base, so this is likely a read error. Different DNA sequences within this sample yield the same CDR3. TRGV9 is the V gene, and the J gene was not called. In germline, CDR1 is GITISATS, CDR2 ISYDGTV (reference sequence). This CDR3 is built from 29 residues. The CDR3 reads CALWEVRSNSLAVEQHLLSQVSIGRIQHF. In nucleotides, the CDR3 is TGTGCCTTGTGGGAGGTGCGGAGCAACTCCTTGGCAGTGGAACAACACTTGTTGTCACAGGTAAGTATCGGAAGAATACAACATTTC.

For this clone: A far larger clone is one nucleotide away, so this likely arose from a read error. This same CDR3 is encoded by further DNA sequences in the sample. This sequence joins TRGV9 and TRGJP1. Because TCRdb records no J gene, it was assigned here through a match of the DNA to germline. This CDR3 has 18 amino acids. CDR1 and CDR2 (germline): GITISATS, ISYDGTV (reference sequence). CDR3 DNA: TGTGCCTTATGGGAGGTGAAAACTCTTTTTTCCTCTGGTTGGTTCAAGATATTT. Translated, it gives CALWEVKTLFSSGWFKIF.

This clone came up a few times. TCRdb lists the protein of a much larger clone for this DNA, which differs at residue 8, so this is likely a read error; the protein given here is translated from the DNA itself. The rearrangement links TRGV9 to TRGJ1 or TRGJ2. TCRdb supplies no J gene; here it was assigned by aligning the nucleotide sequence to germline. The CDR3 is made up of 13 amino acids. The germline V gene has CDR1 GITISATS and CDR2 ISYDGTV (reference sequence). Trimming cost V 1 base and J 6 bases; bases outside gene matches: 6. CDR3 protein: CALWEVGRYKKLF. In DNA form, the CDR3 reads TGTGCCTTGTGGGAGGTCGGACGTTATAAGAAACTCTTT.

This clone was seen many times. The amino acid sequence in TCRdb belongs to a much larger clone and departs from this DNA's translation at residue 3, likely a sequencing read error; the sequence shown is translated from the DNA. The chain recombines TRGV4 with TRGJ1 or TRGJ2. The germline V gene has CDR1 EGSTGY and CDR2 YDSYTSSV. There are 15 residues in the CDR3. The DNA of the CDR3 is TGTGCCTCCTGGGATGGGCCCTTCCTTTATTATAAGAAACTCTTT. Translated: CASWDGPFLYYKKLF.

This clone appeared many times. TCRdb's protein for this DNA is that of a much larger clone and differs from the translation at residue 4, likely a read error; the protein shown is the DNA translation. V and J are TRGV9 and TRGJ1 or TRGJ2. TCRdb leaves out the J gene; it was filled in here by matching the DNA to germline. There are 14 residues in the CDR3. Germline V lookup: CDR1 GITISATS, CDR2 ISYDGTV (reference sequence). CDR3 nucleotide sequence: TGTGCCTTGAGGGAGGCCCACCCTTATTATAAGAAACTCTTT. Residues: CALREAHPYYKKLF.

In the case of this clone: A read error is the likely source, as a far larger clone sits one nucleotide away. The chain couples TRGV9 to TRGJ1 or TRGJ2. There are 15 residues in the CDR3. V lost 0 bases and J lost 7; bases outside the gene matches: 12. The V gene's germline CDR1 is GITISATS and CDR2 ISYDGTV (reference sequence). The CDR3 region has the DNA TGTGCCTTGTGGGAGGTGCAGTATTGGGACTATAAGAAACTCTTT. This gives the protein CALWEVQYWDYKKLF.

Details on this clone: The limits of the CDR3 on the DNA are not certain, so only TCRdb's listed CDR3 is given. The V gene corresponds to TRGV4; no J gene was called. Germline V gives CDR1 EGSTGY, CDR2 YDSYTSSV. Both ends counted, the CDR3 spans 30 residues. The CDR3 here is CATWMVIIRNSLAVEQHLLSQVSIGRIQHF.

In this sample, this clone turned up a few times. The TCRdb record carries a much larger clone's protein, which differs from this DNA's translation at residue 14; a read error is the likely cause, and the protein listed here is the DNA translation. The CDR3 here is CALWEEIQELGKKTKVF. Here the CDR3 DNA reads TGTGCCTTGTGGGAGGAGATACAAGAGTTGGGCAAAAAAACCAAGGTATTT. V usage is TRGV9 and J usage is TRGJP. As TCRdb names no J gene, one was assigned here on the basis of a DNA match to germline. The CDR3 covers 17 residues. CDR1 and CDR2 (germline): GITISATS, ISYDGTV (reference sequence).

Note on this clone: TCRdb's listed protein matches a much larger clone and diverges from this DNA's translation at residue 12, likely through a read error; the protein shown comes from the DNA. This chain uses TRGV9 with TRGJP. The J gene comes from matching the DNA to germline here; TCRdb lacks it. This CDR3 region has 17 residues. Germline V gene lookup returns CDR1 GITISATS and CDR2 ISYDGTV (reference sequence). The CDR3 bases are TGTGCCTTGTGGGAGGTCTACTCCGAGTTGGGCGAAAAAATCAAGGTATTT. Translation: CALWEVYSELGEKIKVF.

Concerning this clone: The mismatch at residue 3 between this DNA's translation and the TCRdb protein of a much larger clone likely reflects a read error; the protein shown is translated from the DNA. The CDR3 nucleotides are TGTGCCTCGTGGAGGTCCAGAAATAAGAAACTCTTT. Residues: CASWRSRNKKLF. The chain links TRGV9 to TRGJ1 or TRGJ2. As TCRdb names no J gene, one was assigned here on the basis of a DNA match to germline. The CDR3 covers 12 residues. Germline loops: CDR1 GITISATS, CDR2 ISYDGTV (reference sequence).

Turning to this clone: TCRdb has a much larger clone's protein, which differs at residue 4 from the translation of this DNA, likely because of a read error; what is shown is the protein translated from the DNA. The chain carries TRGV4 and TRGJ1 or TRGJ2. Germline V gene lookup returns CDR1 EGSTGY and CDR2 YDSYTSSV. This CDR3 is built from 12 residues. Written as DNA, the CDR3 is TGTGCCACCTGTGATGCTGATTATAAGAAACTCTTT. This translates into CATCDADYKKLF.

Many counts were recorded for this clone. The protein recorded in TCRdb matches a much larger clone and deviates from this DNA's translation at residue 6, suggesting a read error; the protein here is obtained by translating the DNA. This rearrangement joins TRGV9 to TRGJP. Trimming removed 6 bases from V and 2 bases from J; junction bases left unmatched: 10. Germline V gene sequence: CDR1 GITISATS, CDR2 ISYDGTV (reference sequence). The CDR3 contains 18 residues. The CDR3 nucleotides are TGTGCCTTGTGGCAGGCGAGCCGGCAAGAGTTGGGCAAAAAAATCAAGGTATTT. Translating it yields CALWQASRQELGKKIKVF.

Only a few counts were recorded for this clone. TCRdb's protein for this DNA is that of a much larger clone and differs from the translation at residue 4, likely a read error; the protein shown is the DNA translation. This chain links TRGV9 with TRGJP. As TCRdb names no J gene, one was assigned here on the basis of a DNA match to germline. The CDR3 contains 17 residues. Germline V CDR1 and CDR2: GITISATS, ISYDGTV (reference sequence). As DNA, the CDR3 is TGTGCCTTGGGGGAGGTGAAGGCCAAGTTGGGCAAAAAAATCAAGGTATTT. Its translation is CALGEVKAKLGKKIKVF.

The sample holds many counts of this clone. The protein in TCRdb stems from a much larger clone and differs at residue 5 from this DNA's translation, likely a read error; here the protein is translated from the DNA. The chain carries TRGV9 and TRGJ1 or TRGJ2. The J gene, left out of TCRdb, was set here by checking the DNA against germline. V shed 5 bases and J 7 bases; nucleotides not matched to a gene: 8. Germline CDR1 and CDR2: GITISATS and ISYDGTV (reference sequence). CDR3 length: 12 residues. The CDR3 loop is CALWVNRYKKLF. The CDR3 DNA follows: TGTGCCTTGTGGGTCAACCGATATAAGAAACTCTTT.

Ten or more counts support this clone. The CDR3 spells CATWARAGYKKLF. The DNA of the CDR3 is TGTGCCACCTGGGCCCGGGCAGGTTATAAGAAACTCTTT. The chain recombines TRGV5 with TRGJ1 or TRGJ2. The germline V gene encodes CDR1 VINAFY and CDR2 YDVSNSKD. CDR3 size: 13 residues. Unmatched junction bases numbered 10, after V lost 5 bases and J lost 6 bases.